Shown below are 6 T cell receptor beta chains from a single sample sequenced in a study of blood T cell repertoires in COVID-19. Sequenced by immunoSEQ multiplex PCR; TCRdb stores in-frame clones only, minus some. This repertoire shows about 200,000 clones, around 88% found once; its top ten account for more than 4%. The sequenced sample consisted of PBMCs or T cells enriched from blood (not recorded which). Receptor source: a woman in her thirties who had been exposed to COVID-19.

This clone showed up just a few times. This chain links TRBV7-2 with TRBJ2-7, with TRBD2 identical over 7 bases. CDR1 and CDR2 (germline): SGHTA, FQGNSA. The CDR3 has 15 amino acids. V shed 1 base and J 3 bases; nucleotides not matched to a gene: 6. The CDR3 loop reads CASSLGTGRNYEQYF. In DNA form, the CDR3 reads TGTGCCAGCAGCTTAGGGACCGGGAGGAACTACGAGCAGTACTTC.

This clone is a singleton in its sample. The chain joins TRBV6-1 to TRBJ1-2; 8 positions match TRBD1. The V gene's germline CDR1 is MNHNS and CDR2 SASEGT. The CDR3 runs 15 residues. V was pared by 1 base and J by 4 bases, with 5 bases of the junction left unmatched. Here the CDR3 reads CASSEGQGAGYGYTF. In nucleotides, the CDR3 is TGTGCCAGCAGTGAAGGCCAGGGGGCTGGCTATGGCTACACCTTC.

This clone has a handful of counts. The chain is built from TRBV5-1 and TRBJ2-1; 13 nucleotides match TRBD2. The V and J ends lost 0 bases and 5 bases, in that order; junction bases with no gene match: 2. CDR1 and CDR2 from the germline V gene are SGHRS and YFSETQ. The CDR3 sequence is 16 residues long. CDR3 region: CASSLVGTSGNNEQFF. The CDR3 DNA follows: TGCGCCAGCAGCTTGGTTGGGACTAGCGGGAACAATGAGCAGTTCTTC.

This clone showed up many times. Within the sample, other DNA sequences also encode this same CDR3. This sequence joins TRBV27 and TRBJ2-7, with no clear D. The CDR3 spans 11 residues. V was clipped by 4 bases and J by 1 base, with 2 bases between them. Germline V gene sequence: CDR1 MNHEY, CDR2 SMNVEV (reference sequence). The CDR3 region is CASSSSYEQYF. DNA for the CDR3: TGTGCCAGCAGTTCATCCTACGAGCAGTACTTC.

Concerning this clone: This same CDR3 is encoded by further DNA sequences in the sample. The J gene is TRBJ1-1, the V gene TRBV9; 8 nucleotides agree with TRBD1. With 0 bases clipped from V and 1 base from J, the junction kept 2 bases outside the gene matches. CDR1 is SGDLS, CDR2 YYNGEE, per germline. The CDR3 length is 15 residues. The CDR3 DNA sequence: TGTGCCAGCAGCGTAGACGGACAGGGGAACACTGAAGCTTTCTTT. Its translation: CASSVDGQGNTEAFF. The entire variable domain, with the rest obtained from reference TRBV9 and TRBJ1-1, is as follows: DSGVTQTPKHLITATGQRVTLRCSPRSGDLSVYWYQQSLDQGLQFLIQYYNGEERAKGNILERFSAQQFPDLHSELNLSSLELGDSALYFCASSVDGQGNTEAFFGQGTRLTVV.

The chain employs TRBV11-3 and TRBJ2-2; D unclear. Germline V gene sequence: CDR1 SGHNT, CDR2 YENEEA. Trimming left V 4 bases short and J 4 bases short, with 13 bases between. This CDR3 contains 15 residues. The DNA for the CDR3 is TGTGCCAGCAGCTCCACGCCGCTACCCACCGGGGAGCTGTTTTTT. Residues: CASSSTPLPTGELFF.